The rows below give T cell receptor beta chains drawn from one sample of a study of response to subunit inactivated influenza vaccine. One entry per CDR3 protein, called by TCRdb with MiXCR from the RT-PCR reads. The sample has hundreds of thousands of distinct CDR3 sequences, approximately 15% seen once. Sequencing used PBMCs from blood, obtained less than 15 days before vaccination. These receptors were collected from a man over 45 who received an inactivated influenza vaccine. The CDR3 runs from the conserved cysteine through the conserved F or W. D genes are given only for firm matches.

D gene,J gene,V gene,CDR3 protein
-,TRBJ2-3,TRBV7-2,CASSLYFADTQYF
TRBD1,TRBJ2-7,TRBV6-2/TRBV6-3,CASRWDSSYEQYF
-,TRBJ2-7,TRBV5-1,CASSLVVNPTYEQYF
TRBD1,TRBJ2-7,TRBV7-9,CASSTVTGEYPYEQYF
TRBD1,TRBJ2-5,TRBV28,CASSYGDRVYQETQYF
-,TRBJ1-1,TRBV5-1,CASSLVVNTEAFF
TRBD1,TRBJ1-1,TRBV5-1,CASSVEAGGLSTEAFF
TRBD1,TRBJ1-1,TRBV20-1,CSARYRGHTEAFF
TRBD2,TRBJ2-1,TRBV11-1,CASSLAASGGHYNEQFF
-,TRBJ2-2,TRBV24-1,CATSGTNRAAGELFF
TRBD2,TRBJ2-5,TRBV5-1,CASSSGGVQETQYF
TRBD2,TRBJ2-3,TRBV20-1,CSARDVRGGVLLYF
-,TRBJ1-2,TRBV10-3,CAIRNSKQGRYGYTF
-,TRBJ2-7,TRBV14,CASSQDGVVYEQYF
-,TRBJ2-1,TRBV7-3,CASSLLHSSYNEQFF
-,TRBJ1-1,TRBV6-2/TRBV6-3,CASSYEPAWENTEAFF
-,TRBJ2-7,TRBV7-9,CASSSQVKTTYEQYF
TRBD1,TRBJ2-5,TRBV7-9,CASSLGQGVETQYF
TRBD1,TRBJ1-4,TRBV20-1,CSARAPGTENEKLFF
TRBD1,TRBJ2-7,TRBV14,CASSQTGVEQYF
-,TRBJ2-7,TRBV20-1,CSGSGNEQYF
TRBD1,TRBJ1-2,TRBV5-5,CASSLGRGLTYGYTF
-,TRBJ1-2,TRBV12-3/TRBV12-4,CASSGGGVDYGYTF
TRBD1,TRBJ2-2,TRBV10-3,CAMGTGPTNTGELFF
-,TRBJ2-7,TRBV29-1,CSVEDSYEQYF
-,TRBJ1-2,TRBV25-1,CASSVDTNYGYTF
-,TRBJ2-3,TRBV10-3,CAIRHNLASDTQYF
TRBD1,TRBJ2-1,TRBV5-1,CASTRQGAGNEQFF
-,TRBJ2-2,TRBV2,CASRDGYTGELFF
-,TRBJ2-3,TRBV5-8,CASSLEPRIGTDTQYF
-,TRBJ1-1,TRBV29-1,CSVEVPGLNTEAFF
TRBD2,TRBJ2-1,TRBV5-1,CASSLISGGLAYNEQFF
TRBD2,TRBJ2-7,TRBV10-3,CAISVGLAVYEQYF
-,TRBJ2-3,TRBV7-9,CASSRWPTDTQYF
TRBD2,TRBJ2-1,TRBV11-1,CASTRRETGLAGGRGYNEQFF
-,TRBJ2-1,TRBV7-8,CASSTRGGFGYNEQFF
-,TRBJ1-1,TRBV6-4,CASIGYTEAFF
TRBD1,TRBJ2-2,TRBV30,CAWRAQGTAFTGELFF
-,TRBJ1-3,TRBV9,CASSVTEFSGNTIYF
TRBD1,TRBJ2-2,TRBV4-3,CASSPWTGGTNTGELFF
TRBD2,TRBJ2-7,TRBV20-1,CSASLAGYSEQYF
-,TRBJ2-7,TRBV27,CASSVSEQYF
-,TRBJ1-3,TRBV3-1,CASSAPGSHSGNTIYF
-,TRBJ2-1,TRBV7-9,CASSRSLSNNEQFF
-,TRBJ2-3,TRBV27,CASSWSRPSTDTQYF
-,TRBJ2-2,TRBV5-1,CASSLDRMNTGELFF
-,TRBJ1-3,TRBV7-2,CASSLRQAGNTIYF
TRBD2,TRBJ2-7,TRBV7-3,CASSLIPAGEYEQYF
-,TRBJ2-5,TRBV5-5,CASSHYSQWETQYF
-,TRBJ2-6,TRBV5-5,CASSWGSGANVLTF
-,TRBJ1-1,TRBV10-3,CAIREPRPGATNTEAFF
TRBD2,TRBJ2-7,TRBV4-3,CASSQALASGIYEQYF
-,TRBJ2-7,TRBV6-5,CASSYDRGDTYEQYF
-,TRBJ2-3,TRBV27,CASSFSPAGAADTQYF
-,TRBJ2-3,TRBV5-1,CASSAAGPPNTDTQYF
-,TRBJ1-1,TRBV18,CASSPGQDTRPFF
-,TRBJ2-7,TRBV20-1,CSARDPGGLYEQYF
TRBD2,TRBJ2-1,TRBV20-1,CSASELVSGSYNEQFF
-,TRBJ2-7,TRBV7-8,CASSLADDEQYF